This record concerns one TCR beta chain sequence. Its antigen is currently unknown. This specimen comes from a study of shared clonotypes between healthy human individuals. Whole-study results and caveats: With a handful of donors compared, around 4.7% of naive CD4 clonotypes were shared.

Germline V lookup: CDR1 SGDLS, CDR2 YYNGEE. This CDR3 region has 17 residues. The V and J ends lost 0 bases and 4 bases respectively, with 20 bases between them. The repertoire was sequenced with immunoSEQ multiplex PCR; TCRdb's copy has only in-frame clones and lacks some. The sample includes around 550,000 clones, 95% seen only once; the top ten take about 0.11%. Naive CD8 cells, CD45RO-negative and positively selected for CCR7, excluded terminally differentiated effector memory CD45RA+ cells. The gene calls are TRBV9 and TRBJ2-7, with D possibly matching TRBD2 (6 bases). This TCR came from a woman younger than 45 in good health. Sequenced: naive CD8+ T cells sorted from blood. Here the CDR3 reads CASSVAGSGPFGYEQYF. CDR3 in DNA: TGTGCCAGCAGCGTAGCGGGTAGCGGACCATTCGGGTACGAGCAGTACTTC.